The 29 T cell receptor beta chains below were found in one sample sequenced in a study of blood T cell repertoires in COVID-19. Measured with immunoSEQ multiplex PCR; TCRdb has only the in-frame clones, and not every one. Of about 500,000 clones listed, approximately 90% are singletons. Sequencing used PBMCs or T cells enriched from blood (not recorded which). Receptors originate from a woman aged 18-30 years who had recovered from COVID-19.

This clone has a count of ten or more. The chain carries TRBV4-1 and TRBJ2-1, with D tentatively TRBD2 (5 bases). Trimming pared 0 bases from V and 4 bases from J, leaving 10 bases between. Per the germline V gene, CDR1 is MGHRA and CDR2 is YSYEKL. This CDR3 spans 15 amino acids. CDR3 DNA: TGCGCCAGCAGCCAAGATCTAAGCGGATACAATGAGCAGTTCTTC. This encodes CASSQDLSGYNEQFF.

In regard to this clone: The sample holds other DNA sequences that translate to the same CDR3. The rearrangement uses TRBV5-6 and TRBJ1-2, with unresolved D. Germline V gene data show CDR1 as SGHDT and CDR2 as YYEEEE. The ends were cut back, 0 bases at V and 8 bases at J, with 8 bases in the middle. This CDR3 spans 12 amino acids. For the CDR3, the DNA is TGTGCCAGCAGCTTGGGAAGCGGAGGCTACACCTTC. This encodes CASSLGSGGYTF. The full variable domain, with the rest looked up from reference TRBV5-6 and TRBJ1-2, is DAGVTQSPTHLIKTRGQQVTLRCSPKSGHDTVSWYQQALGQGPQFIFQYYEEEERQRGNFPDRFSGHQFPNYSSELNVNALLLGDSALYLCASSLGSGGYTFGSGTRLTVV.

This clone was found a few times. V gene TRBV30 combines with J gene TRBJ2-3; D remains ambiguous. The germline V and J ends were trimmed by 0 bases and 2 bases, with 6 bases remaining between them. Germline CDR1 and CDR2: GTSNPN and SVGIG (reference sequence). The CDR3 spans 13 residues. The CDR3 DNA reads TGTGCCTGGAGTGTACTTTTCACAGATACGCAGTATTTT. Its protein product is CAWSVLFTDTQYF.

The rearrangement uses TRBV15 and TRBJ1-1; D is unclear. V gave up 5 bases and J gave up 5 bases, with 21 bases separating them. This CDR3 is 16 amino acids long. Germline V CDR1 and CDR2: LNHNV, YYDKDF (reference sequence). CDR3 coding DNA: TGTGCCACCAGCCCCCACGGACGAGGGCTAGGGACTGAAGCTTTCTTT. This sequence encodes CATSPHGRGLGTEAFF.

This clone was found a few times. The chain combines TRBV19 with TRBJ1-1; TRBD1 matches 7 bases. CDR1 LNHDA and CDR2 SQIVND come from the germline V gene (reference sequence). The CDR3 contains 13 residues. The V segment lost 5 bases and the J segment 5 bases; nucleotides outside the gene matches: 5. The CDR3 spells CASSQGTVTEAFF. For the CDR3, the DNA is TGTGCCAGTAGTCAGGGGACAGTTACTGAAGCTTTCTTT.

V gene TRBV9 combines with J gene TRBJ2-1, with a possible D match to TRBD2 (6 bases). CDR3 length: 14 amino acids. Germline V CDR1 and CDR2: SGDLS, YYNGEE. V was clipped by 8 bases and J by 5 bases, with 17 bases between them. CDR3 amino acids: CASSTPWGDNEQFF. In DNA, the CDR3 is TGTGCCAGTAGCACGCCTTGGGGGGACAATGAGCAGTTCTTC.

V is TRBV6-5 and J is TRBJ1-1, with TRBD1 matching 10 bases. Looked up from germline, CDR1 is MNHEY and CDR2 is SVGAGI. With 6 bases clipped from V and 3 bases from J, the junction kept 4 bases outside the gene matches. This CDR3 is 14 amino acids long. Here the CDR3 DNA reads TGTGCCAGCAGGGGGACAGGGGAGGACACTGAAGCTTTCTTT. Protein sequence: CASRGTGEDTEAFF.

Here the CDR3 reads CSVENGQGKVGGYTF. The CDR3 nucleotides read TGCAGCGTTGAAAATGGGCAGGGGAAGGTCGGTGGCTACACCTTC. The chain employs TRBV29-1 and TRBJ1-2; TRBD1 might be the D (6 bases). V dropped 2 bases and J dropped 7 bases, with 20 bases sitting between them. The CDR3 is 15 amino acids. Germline CDR1 and CDR2: SQVTM and ANQGSEA.

The chain recombines TRBV29-1 with TRBJ2-1; D perhaps matches TRBD2 (5 bases). Germline loops: CDR1 SQVTM, CDR2 ANQGSEA. Trimming left V 6 bases short and J 4 bases short, with 10 bases between. This CDR3 has 12 amino acids. The CDR3 coding sequence is TGCAGCGTAACGCGGGCATACAATGAGCAGTTCTTC. It yields the protein CSVTRAYNEQFF.

The chain employs TRBV5-5 and TRBJ2-5; 13 nucleotides agree with TRBD2. The CDR3 totals 18 residues. Germline V lookup: CDR1 SGHKS, CDR2 YYEKEE (reference sequence). V was clipped by 3 bases and J by 2 bases; unmatched bases: 10. CDR3 amino acids: CASSSGLAGEQLQETQYF. In DNA form, the CDR3 reads TGTGCCAGCAGCTCAGGACTAGCGGGGGAGCAACTTCAAGAGACCCAGTACTTC. The whole variable domain, filled in from reference TRBV5-5 and TRBJ2-5, reads DAGVTQSPTHLIKTRGQQVTLRCSPISGHKSVSWYQQVLGQGPQFIFQYYEKEERGRGNFPDRFSARQFPNYSSELNVNALLLGDSALYLCASSSGLAGEQLQETQYFGPGTRLLVL.

This clone was found once. The genes are TRBV5-1 and TRBJ2-1, with TRBD1 identical over 7 bases. This CDR3 is built from 16 residues. Germline V gene lookup returns CDR1 SGHRS and CDR2 YFSETQ. The V gene end was trimmed by 0 bases and the J gene end by 3 bases; junction bases not matched to a gene: 6. The CDR3 sequence: CASSLVWRQGYNEQFF. Here the CDR3 DNA reads TGCGCCAGCAGCTTGGTTTGGAGACAGGGCTACAATGAGCAGTTCTTC. Full variable domain (outside the CDR3, taken from reference TRBV5-1 and TRBJ2-1): KAGVTQTPRYLIKTRGQQVTLSCSPISGHRSVSWYQQTPGQGLQFLFEYFSETQRNKGNFPGRFSGRQFSNSRSEMNVSTLELGDSALYLCASSLVWRQGYNEQFFGPGTRLTVL.

The genes are TRBV11-1 and TRBJ2-5; D is possibly TRBD1 (6 bases). Germline lookup yields CDR1 SGHAT and CDR2 FQDESV (reference sequence). The CDR3 is 13 amino acids. With 3 bases removed from V and 9 bases from J, the gap between germline ends came to 14 bases. CDR3 residues: CASSLDSEGAQYF. In DNA form, the CDR3 reads TGTGCCAGCAGCTTGGACAGCGAAGGGGCCCAGTACTTC.

The chain employs TRBV6-5 and TRBJ1-2; D is undetermined. This CDR3 contains 11 residues. The germline gives CDR1 MNHEY, CDR2 SVGAGI. V was clipped by 4 bases and J by 7 bases, with 7 bases between them. CDR3 bases: TGTGCCAGCAGTTCTGGAGGTGGCTACACCTTC. Protein sequence: CASSSGGGYTF.

The chain recombines TRBV7-2 with TRBJ2-4, with 9 bases identical to TRBD2. The CDR3 length is 15 residues. Germline V lookup: CDR1 SGHTA, CDR2 FQGNSA. The trim removed 1 base at V and 6 bases at J, leaving 4 bases unmatched. CDR3 nucleotide sequence: TGTGCCAGCAGCTTAGGTGCGGGGGGGATAAACATTCAGTACTTC. Translated: CASSLGAGGINIQYF.

The chain carries TRBV11-2 and TRBJ1-2; D may be TRBD1 (6 bases). This CDR3 has 13 amino acids. The V end was cut by 5 bases, the J end by 4 bases, with 11 bases between. Germline-derived CDR1 and CDR2 are SGHAT and FQNNGV. CDR3 bases: TGTGCCAGCAGCCAGGACAGAATCTATGGCTACACCTTC. It specifies CASSQDRIYGYTF. The variable domain in full, with the rest retrieved from reference TRBV11-2 and TRBJ1-2, is EAGVAQSPRYKIIEKRQSVAFWCNPISGHATLYWYQQILGQGPKLLIQFQNNGVVDDSQLPKDRFSAERLKGVDSTLKIQPAKLEDSAVYLCASSQDRIYGYTFGSGTRLTVV.

The chain couples TRBV28 to TRBJ1-1; D ambiguous. This CDR3 has 15 amino acids. V was cut by 3 bases and J by 2 bases, with 13 bases left in between. Germline CDR1 is MDHEN and CDR2 is SYDVKM. The CDR3 sequence is CASSLGNTANTEAFF. For the CDR3, the DNA is TGTGCCAGCAGTTTGGGCAACACAGCCAACACTGAAGCTTTCTTT.

V gene TRBV27 combines with J gene TRBJ1-4, with D maybe TRBD1 (5 bases). Deletions cut 2 bases from V and 8 bases from J, with 21 bases between. There are 17 residues in the CDR3. Germline lookup yields CDR1 MNHEY and CDR2 SMNVEV (reference sequence). The CDR3 DNA reads as TGTGCCAGCAGTTTAAGGGACGGAGGGGTAATTGGGGAAAAACTGTTTTTT. Its translation: CASSLRDGGVIGEKLFF.

V and J are TRBV7-9 and TRBJ1-3; D not resolved. The V gene's germline CDR1 is SEHNR and CDR2 FQNEAQ (reference sequence). Between the trimmed V and J ends, which lost 1 base and 4 bases, there was a span of 8 bases. The CDR3 covers 14 residues. As DNA, the CDR3 is TGTGCCAGCAGCTTAGTCCAGTCCGGAAACACCATATATTTT. Its protein is CASSLVQSGNTIYF.

The chain joins TRBV30 to TRBJ2-1, with 8 bases that match TRBD2. CDR1 is GTSNPN, CDR2 SVGIG, per germline (reference sequence). V lost 1 base to trimming and J lost 10 bases; unmatched junction nucleotides: 12. CDR3 length equals 15 residues. This chain's CDR3 is CAWSAGGLALREQFF. CDR3 nucleotides: TGTGCCTGGAGTGCCGGCGGACTAGCCCTCCGCGAGCAGTTCTTC.

The gene calls are TRBV11-2 and TRBJ2-7, with TRBD1 as a possible D gene (5 bases). The germline gives CDR1 SGHAT, CDR2 FQNNGV. Trimming stripped 0 bases from V and 3 bases from J, with 18 bases between. This CDR3 has 17 residues. This CDR3 is CASSLDQGYHLRYEQYF. In DNA, the CDR3 is TGTGCCAGCAGCTTAGATCAGGGCTATCATCTCCGCTACGAGCAGTACTTC.

The chain joins TRBV10-3 to TRBJ2-3; 12 positions match TRBD2. The CDR3 spans 18 residues. The J segment lost 3 bases and the V segment lost 6 bases, leaving 13 bases of the junction unmatched. From germline, CDR1 is ENHRY and CDR2 SYGVKD. The CDR3 reads CAISKTSGGYLGTDTQYF. DNA for the CDR3: TGTGCCATCAGCAAGACTAGCGGGGGATACCTCGGGACAGATACGCAGTATTTT.

The J gene is TRBJ2-1, the V gene TRBV5-1; 10 bases line up with TRBD2. This CDR3 contains 17 residues. V lost 1 base to trimming and J lost 1 base; unmatched junction nucleotides: 5. CDR1 is SGHRS, CDR2 YFSETQ, per germline. CDR3 bases: TGCGCCAGCAGCTTGCCTAGCGGGGGTCTATCCTACAATGAGCAGTTCTTC. Protein product: CASSLPSGGLSYNEQFF.

This chain uses TRBV5-1 with TRBJ2-5; D is unclear. The germline V gene encodes CDR1 SGHRS and CDR2 YFSETQ. V was clipped by 5 bases and J by 4 bases, with 12 bases between them. This CDR3 spans 13 amino acids. CDR3: CASRLFPGETQYF. CDR3 sequence (DNA): TGCGCCAGCAGACTTTTTCCCGGAGAGACCCAGTACTTC.

This chain joins TRBV25-1 and TRBJ2-2; 7 nucleotides line up with TRBD2. CDR3 length: 14 residues. Germline CDR1 reads MGHDK; CDR2 reads SYGVNS. Trimming cost V 1 base and J 5 bases; bases outside gene matches: 1. The CDR3 spells CASSEWEGTGELFF. CDR3 nucleotides: TGTGCCAGCAGTGAATGGGAGGGTACCGGGGAGCTGTTTTTT.

In this sample, this clone turned up a few times. The gene calls are TRBV6-5 and TRBJ1-1; tentatively, D is TRBD1 (5 bases). The CDR3 is made up of 12 amino acids. CDR1 and CDR2 (germline): MNHEY, SVGAGI. Trimming cost V 4 bases and J 4 bases, with 7 bases left between them. CDR3 sequence: CASSWGGTEAFF. CDR3 bases: TGTGCCAGCAGTTGGGGGGGCACTGAAGCTTTCTTT.

The rearrangement joins TRBV6-2 or TRBV6-3 to TRBJ2-1; TRBD1 might be the D (7 bases). This CDR3 is 15 amino acids long. With 0 bases removed from V and 6 bases from J, the gap between germline ends came to 12 bases. CDR1 is MNHEY, CDR2 SVGEGT, per germline. The CDR3 region has the DNA TGTGCCAGCAGTTACTCGGAGGGGGCCCCCAATGAGCAGTTCTTC. This codes for CASSYSEGAPNEQFF.

The V gene is TRBV6-5, the J gene TRBJ1-5, with a tentative D call TRBD1 (6 bases). Germline loops: CDR1 MNHEY, CDR2 SVGAGI. V was cut by 3 bases and J by 4 bases, with 13 bases left in between. This CDR3 is 15 amino acids long. CDR3 region: CASSYGTRGNQPQHF. The CDR3 region has the DNA TGTGCCAGCAGTTATGGGACAAGGGGGAATCAGCCCCAGCATTTT.

The chain couples TRBV28 to TRBJ1-3; D unresolved. This CDR3 is built from 15 residues. V dropped 6 bases and J dropped 1 base, with 13 bases sitting between them. The germline V gene has CDR1 MDHEN and CDR2 SYDVKM. CDR3 nucleotides: TGTGCCAGCAGAGTAGACAAGCTATCTGGAAACACCATATATTTT. It codes for CASRVDKLSGNTIYF.

The chain combines TRBV6-5 with TRBJ1-3; D gene uncertain. The CDR3 sequence is 13 residues long. The V and J ends lost 8 bases and 0 bases respectively, with 8 bases between them. The germline gives CDR1 MNHEY, CDR2 SVGAGI. CDR3 DNA sequence: TGTGCCAGCGGAGGGATCTCTGGAAACACCATATATTTT. Translated: CASGGISGNTIYF.